This entry concerns a single T cell receptor (beta chain). Seattle participants joined during active infection and were tracked over time. The data are from a study of blood T cell repertoires in COVID-19. Sequencing used immunoSEQ multiplex PCR; TCRdb keeps in-frame clones, though not all of them. In the table there are 200,000 to 300,000 clones, 92% of which are singletons. The CDR3 runs to 13 residues. J lost 4 bases, V lost 10 bases, and 10 bases had no gene match. The germline V gene encodes CDR1 SEHNR and CDR2 FQNEAQ (reference sequence). The chain couples TRBV7-9 to TRBJ2-7; 7 bases line up with TRBD1. The sequence was collected from a man aged 30 to 39 with COVID-19, enrolled during active disease. Sequencing was done on a sample of peripheral blood. CDR3: CAIDQGGPYEQYF. For the CDR3, the DNA is TGTGCCATCGATCAAGGGGGCCCTTACGAGCAGTACTTC.